One T cell receptor beta chain is described in this entry. Its antigen is still unknown. During the collection period, no donor immune events like infections were recorded. There are 14 residues in the CDR3. The V and J ends lost 5 bases and 6 bases, in that order; junction bases with no gene match: 8. Germline V gene lookup returns CDR1 SGDLS and CDR2 YYNGEE. These data belong to a study of identifying expanded T cells in peripheral blood. The study's findings and limits: Roughly 2-week clone count variance significantly increased as total template count grew.

Using immunoSEQ multiplex PCR, the repertoire was profiled, and TCRdb retains in-frame clones only, with some absent. The sample shows tens of thousands of clones, over 75% of them seen only once. The chain recombines TRBV9 with TRBJ2-1; 7 nucleotides match TRBD1. This receptor was identified in a person aged 18 to 69 in good health. The sequenced material came from blood. In DNA form, the CDR3 reads TGTGCCAGCAGGGCTGCGACAGGGTCCAATGAGCAGTTCTTC. Translating it yields CASRAATGSNEQFF.